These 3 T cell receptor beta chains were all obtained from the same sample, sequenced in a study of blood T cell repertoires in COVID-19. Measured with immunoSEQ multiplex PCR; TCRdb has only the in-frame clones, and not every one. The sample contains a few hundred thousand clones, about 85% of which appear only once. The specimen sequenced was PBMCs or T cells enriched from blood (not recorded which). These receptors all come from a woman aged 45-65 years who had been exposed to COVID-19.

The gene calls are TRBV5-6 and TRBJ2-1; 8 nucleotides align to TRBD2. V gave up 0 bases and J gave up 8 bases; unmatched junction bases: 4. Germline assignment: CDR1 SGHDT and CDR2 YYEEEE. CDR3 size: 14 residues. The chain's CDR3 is CASSLAGGRYEQFF. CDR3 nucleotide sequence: TGTGCCAGCAGCTTGGCGGGGGGGCGTTATGAGCAGTTCTTC.

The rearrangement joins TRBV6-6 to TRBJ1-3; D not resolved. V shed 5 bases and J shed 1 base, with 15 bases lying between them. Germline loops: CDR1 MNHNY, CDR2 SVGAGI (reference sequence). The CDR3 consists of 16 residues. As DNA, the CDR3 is TGTGCCAGCAGTCGCGGGGAAGGTCCGTCTGGAAACACCATATATTTT. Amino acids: CASSRGEGPSGNTIYF.

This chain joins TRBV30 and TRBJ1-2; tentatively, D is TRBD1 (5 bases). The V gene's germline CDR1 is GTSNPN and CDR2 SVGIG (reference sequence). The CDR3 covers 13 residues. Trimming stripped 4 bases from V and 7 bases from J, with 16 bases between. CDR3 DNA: TGTGCCTGGACAGGGAAGGGTGCAGGTGGCTACACCTTC. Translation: CAWTGKGAGGYTF.